The rows below give T cell receptor beta chains drawn from one sample of a study of glioma-infiltrating T cells after dendritic cell vaccination. Sequencing used immunoSEQ multiplex PCR; TCRdb keeps in-frame clones, though not all of them. In the table there are about 92,000 clones, 70% to 90% of which are singletons. Material: blood, obtained before dendritic cell vaccination. These receptors originate from a human donor with glioblastoma. The CDR3 runs from the conserved cysteine through the conserved F or W.

length: 14
V: TRBV19
J: TRBJ2-2
CDR3: CASSLDRVVGELFF

length: 15
V: TRBV5-1
J: TRBJ2-1
CDR3: CASSLGVGSYNEQFF

length: 16
V: TRBV9
J: TRBJ2-1
CDR3: CASSVSGSGRANEQFF

length: 15
V: TRBV30
J: TRBJ2-1
CDR3: CAWSDRGGAYNEQFF

length: 15
V: TRBV5-8
J: TRBJ1-2
CDR3: CASSLTLTEAYGYTF

length: 16
V: TRBV19
J: TRBJ2-4
CDR3: CASRKVQDKAKNIQYF

length: 15
V: TRBV7-9
J: TRBJ2-5
CDR3: CASSLAAGALETQYF

length: 16
V: TRBV9
J: TRBJ1-5
CDR3: CASTPGPTGTNQPQHF

length: 17
V: TRBV15
J: TRBJ1-2
CDR3: CATSREDTGGHDGGYTF

length: 12
V: TRBV28
J: TRBJ1-2
CDR3: CASSLRNYGYTF

length: 16
V: TRBV7-3
J: TRBJ1-1
CDR3: CASSLSLASENTEAFF

length: 11
V: TRBV5-1
J: TRBJ2-1
CDR3: CASFDRGEQFF

length: 13
V: TRBV2
J: TRBJ1-4
CDR3: CASRRGSNEKLFF

length: 15
V: TRBV2
J: TRBJ1-5
CDR3: CASSGQGGNNQPQHF

length: 16
V: TRBV28
J: TRBJ2-7
CDR3: CASSLGFRGASLEQYF